Below, 19 T cell receptor beta chains from the same sample are listed, as sequenced in a study of OX40 agonist ivuxolimab in advanced cancers. The data were produced by immunoSEQ multiplex PCR, yet TCRdb's version contains in-frame clones alone and is incomplete. This table holds 71,000 or so clones, 80% found once. The sequencing used CD4+ or CD8+ T cells sorted from blood, collected in a trial of the OX40 agonist ivuxolimab. The receptors derive from an adult with an advanced solid tumor such as melanoma, head and neck, liver or kidney cancer.

The rearrangement uses TRBV7-9 and TRBJ2-1; unclear D gene. The CDR3 loop spans 14 amino acids. Germline assignment: CDR1 SEHNR and CDR2 FQNEAQ (reference sequence). Trimming took 0 bases from V and 8 from J, leaving 11 bases between them. The CDR3 reads CASSLAPLSDEQFF. The CDR3 nucleotides read TGTGCCAGCAGCTTAGCCCCTTTGAGCGATGAGCAGTTCTTC.

The chain recombines TRBV19 with TRBJ1-2; maybe TRBD1 (5 bases). Trimming stripped 3 bases from V and 6 bases from J, with 14 bases between. The germline CDR1 and CDR2 sequences are LNHDA and SQIVND (reference sequence). The CDR3 runs to 14 residues. CDR3 bases: TGTGCCAGTAGTATTCGGGGGGGAGACAATGGCTACACCTTC. Amino acids: CASSIRGGDNGYTF.

This clone was picked up a small number of times. The identical CDR3 is also encoded by other nucleotide sequences in the sample. The rearrangement links TRBV7-2 to TRBJ1-5; D ambiguous. Trimming left V 1 base short and J 7 bases short, with 8 bases between. The V gene's germline CDR1 is SGHTA and CDR2 FQGNSA. The CDR3 has 13 amino acids. The CDR3 DNA follows: TGTGCCAGCAGCTTAGGGGGTCAACAGCCCCAGCATTTT. As protein: CASSLGGQQPQHF.

The V call is TRBV27, the J call TRBJ2-5, with 7 bases identical to TRBD1. V shed 5 bases, J shed 6 bases, and the junction held 3 bases outside the gene matches. The CDR3 length is 12 residues. CDR1 and CDR2 (germline): MNHEY, SMNVEV (reference sequence). The CDR3: CASSPQGQTQYF. CDR3 in DNA: TGTGCCAGCAGTCCACAGGGGCAGACCCAGTACTTC.

This sequence joins TRBV6-1 and TRBJ2-7, with a tentative D call TRBD2 (6 bases). CDR1 MNHNS and CDR2 SASEGT come from the germline V gene. CDR3 length equals 16 residues. V gave up 2 bases and J gave up 4 bases, with 18 bases separating them. The CDR3 region has the DNA TGTGCCAGCAGTGAAATCGGGGGACGGAGAAAATACGAGCAGTACGTC. This gives the protein CASSEIGGRRKYEQYV.

The chain is built from TRBV5-1 and TRBJ1-1, with D perhaps matching TRBD1 (6 bases). The length of the CDR3 is 15 residues. Germline lookup yields CDR1 SGHRS and CDR2 YFSETQ. The V gene lost 4 bases and the J gene lost 3 bases, with 16 bases spanning the gap. CDR3 region: CASSPVGGADTEAFF. CDR3 coding DNA: TGCGCCAGCAGCCCGGTGGGGGGCGCCGACACTGAAGCTTTCTTT.

The chain combines TRBV7-9 with TRBJ1-5, with D perhaps TRBD1 (6 bases). The V and J ends lost 5 bases and 0 bases respectively, with 11 bases between them. This CDR3 region has 15 residues. Germline V gene data show CDR1 as SEHNR and CDR2 as FQNEAQ (reference sequence). The CDR3 sequence is CASSPGGGSNQPQHF. The CDR3 DNA sequence: TGTGCCAGCAGCCCTGGAGGGGGTAGCAATCAGCCCCAGCATTTT. Drawing the rest from reference TRBV7-9 and TRBJ1-5, the complete variable domain is DTGVSQNPRHKITKRGQNVTFRCDPISEHNRLYWYRQTLGQGPEFLTYFQNEAQLEKSRLLSDRFSAERPKGSFSTLEIQRTEQGDSAMYLCASSPGGGSNQPQHFGDGTRLSIL.

This chain joins TRBV7-2 and TRBJ2-3; D unclear. V lost 3 bases, J lost 3 bases, and 10 bases lay in between. CDR1 and CDR2 from the germline V gene are SGHTA and FQGNSA. The CDR3 is made up of 14 amino acids. The CDR3, as DNA: TGTGCCAGCAGCTTGGGTCCGGCGACAGATACGCAGTATTTT. It yields the protein CASSLGPATDTQYF.

The J gene is TRBJ2-3, the V gene TRBV7-9, with a possible D match to TRBD2 (6 bases). Germline V gene lookup returns CDR1 SEHNR and CDR2 FQNEAQ (reference sequence). The CDR3 is 14 residues long. The V and J ends lost 11 bases and 2 bases respectively, with 17 bases between them. CDR3 in DNA: TGTGCCTTTCCCACCGGGGGACTCACAGATACGCAGTATTTT. Translation: CAFPTGGLTDTQYF.

The chain employs TRBV9 and TRBJ2-7, with D perhaps TRBD1 (6 bases). The CDR3 totals 11 residues. Germline CDR1 SGDLS, CDR2 YYNGEE. The ends were cut back, 4 bases at V and 5 bases at J, with 7 bases in the middle. Written as DNA, the CDR3 is TGTGCCAGCAGCCAGGGGCACGAGCAGTACTTC. It is translated as CASSQGHEQYF.

This rearrangement joins TRBV5-6 to TRBJ1-4, with D perhaps matching TRBD1 (5 bases). CDR3 size: 15 residues. Deletions cut 4 bases from V and 8 bases from J, with 18 bases between. Germline lookup yields CDR1 SGHDT and CDR2 YYEEEE. Here the CDR3 reads CASSPGGGIGEKLFF. DNA of the CDR3: TGTGCCAGCAGCCCTGGCGGGGGTATCGGAGAAAAACTGTTTTTT.

This CDR3 is CASSLRGTYEQYF. CDR3 DNA: TGCGCCAGCAGCCTCCGCGGGACCTACGAGCAGTACTTC. The chain recombines TRBV5-1 with TRBJ2-7; possible D gene TRBD2, 6 bases. Germline V CDR1 and CDR2: SGHRS, YFSETQ. V was clipped by 4 bases and J by 2 bases, with 10 bases between them. The CDR3 extends over 13 amino acids.

This clone was recorded once. The chain links TRBV6-5 to TRBJ1-3, with TRBD1 as a possible D gene (5 bases). The CDR3 runs 16 residues. Germline lookup yields CDR1 MNHEY and CDR2 SVGAGI. The V end was cut by 2 bases, the J end by 1 base, with 12 bases between. CDR3 sequence (DNA): TGTGCCAGCAGTTACCGGGCAGGGCGATCTGGAAACACCATATATTTT. Its translation is CASSYRAGRSGNTIYF.

This chain connects TRBV11-2 to TRBJ2-7, with 14 bases identical to TRBD2. CDR1 and CDR2 (germline): SGHAT, FQNNGV. The length of the CDR3 is 15 residues. With V trimmed by 5 bases and J by 2 bases, 2 bases remained unmatched. In DNA form, the CDR3 reads TGTGCCAGCAGCATGGGACTAGCGGGGGCCTACGAGCAGTACTTC. It translates to CASSMGLAGAYEQYF.

This chain links TRBV2 with TRBJ2-7; D is uncertain. Germline CDR1 reads SNHLY; CDR2 reads FYNNEI. This CDR3 has 12 amino acids. The germline V and J ends were trimmed by 6 bases and 9 bases, with 15 bases remaining between them. The CDR3 nucleotides are TGTGCCAGCAGATCCGGGCCAAAAGTGCAGTACGTC. Translation: CASRSGPKVQYV.

The rearrangement links TRBV5-4 to TRBJ2-7; TRBD1 matches 7 bases. The length of the CDR3 is 15 residues. The germline CDR1 and CDR2 sequences are SGHNT and YYREEE (reference sequence). V was pared by 3 bases and J by 2 bases, with 8 bases of the junction left unmatched. The CDR3 spells CASSSGTVEAYEQYF. DNA of the CDR3: TGTGCCAGCAGCTCCGGGACAGTCGAGGCCTACGAGCAGTACTTC.

The V and J genes are TRBV6-5 and TRBJ2-3, with 9 bases identical to TRBD2. The V and J ends lost 5 bases and 10 bases, in that order; junction bases with no gene match: 13. This CDR3 is 15 amino acids long. Germline V gene sequence: CDR1 MNHEY, CDR2 SVGAGI. The CDR3 region has the DNA TGTGCCAGCAGTCCTTGGGTAGCGGGGGAGAGGGCGCAGTATTTT. Its translation: CASSPWVAGERAQYF.

The chain links TRBV9 to TRBJ2-1; TRBD1 matches 7 bases. Per the germline V gene, CDR1 is SGDLS and CDR2 is YYNGEE. The CDR3 is 14 residues long. Unmatched junction bases numbered 11, after V lost 4 bases and J lost 10 bases. CDR3 loop: CASSTEQGLGEQFF. CDR3 sequence (DNA): TGTGCCAGCAGCACCGAACAGGGGTTGGGAGAGCAGTTCTTC.

The V gene is TRBV5-6, the J gene TRBJ2-3, with TRBD2 matching over 16 bases. Germline CDR1 and CDR2: SGHDT and YYEEEE. The V gene end was trimmed by 3 bases and the J gene end by 2 bases; junction bases not matched to a gene: 9. CDR3 length: 19 residues. This CDR3 reads CASSSNRGLAGGSTDTQYF. CDR3 sequence (DNA): TGTGCCAGCAGCTCAAATCGGGGACTAGCGGGAGGGTCCACAGATACGCAGTATTTT.